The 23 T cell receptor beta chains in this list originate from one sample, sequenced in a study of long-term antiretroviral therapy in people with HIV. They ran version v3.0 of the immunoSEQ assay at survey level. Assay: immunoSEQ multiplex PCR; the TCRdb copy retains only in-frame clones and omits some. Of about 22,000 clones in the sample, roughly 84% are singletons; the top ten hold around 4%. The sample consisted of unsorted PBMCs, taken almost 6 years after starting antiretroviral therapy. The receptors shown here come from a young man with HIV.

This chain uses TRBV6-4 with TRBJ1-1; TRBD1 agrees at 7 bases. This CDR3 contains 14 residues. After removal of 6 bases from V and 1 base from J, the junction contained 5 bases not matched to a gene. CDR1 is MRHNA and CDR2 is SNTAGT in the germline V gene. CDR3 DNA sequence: TGTGCCAGCAGCCCAGACAGGGAGAACACTGAAGCTTTCTTT. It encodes CASSPDRENTEAFF.

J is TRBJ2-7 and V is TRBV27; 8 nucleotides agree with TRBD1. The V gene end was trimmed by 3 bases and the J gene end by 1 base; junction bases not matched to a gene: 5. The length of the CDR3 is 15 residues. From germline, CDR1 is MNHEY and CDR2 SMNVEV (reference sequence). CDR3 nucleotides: TGTGCCAGCAGTTTCAGGACAGGGAAATCCTACGAGCAGTACTTC. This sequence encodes CASSFRTGKSYEQYF.

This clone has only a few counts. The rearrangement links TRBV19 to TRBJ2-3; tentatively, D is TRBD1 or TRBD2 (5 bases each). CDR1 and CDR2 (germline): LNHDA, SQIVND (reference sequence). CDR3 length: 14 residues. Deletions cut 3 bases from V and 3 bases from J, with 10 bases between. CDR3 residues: CASSIKGPTDTQYF. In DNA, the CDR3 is TGTGCCAGTAGTATCAAGGGACCTACAGATACGCAGTATTTT.

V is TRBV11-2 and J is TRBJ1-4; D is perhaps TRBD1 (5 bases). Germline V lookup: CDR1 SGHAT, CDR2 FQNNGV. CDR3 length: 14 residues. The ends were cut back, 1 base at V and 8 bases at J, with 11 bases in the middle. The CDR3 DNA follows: TGTGCCAGCAGCTTAGCGGCAGGGCGGGAAAAACTGTTTTTT. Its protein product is CASSLAAGREKLFF.

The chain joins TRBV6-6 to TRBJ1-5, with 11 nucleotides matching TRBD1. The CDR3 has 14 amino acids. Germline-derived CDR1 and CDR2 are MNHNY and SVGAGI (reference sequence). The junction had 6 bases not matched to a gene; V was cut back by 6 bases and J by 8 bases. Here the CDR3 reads CASSRTGGGEPQHF. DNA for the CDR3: TGTGCCAGCAGCCGGACAGGGGGCGGGGAGCCCCAGCATTTT.

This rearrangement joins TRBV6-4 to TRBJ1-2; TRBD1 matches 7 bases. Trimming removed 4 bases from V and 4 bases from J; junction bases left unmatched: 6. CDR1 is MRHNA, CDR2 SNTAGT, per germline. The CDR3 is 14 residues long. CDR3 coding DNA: TGTGCCAGCAGTGGCTCGACAGGGAGCTATGGCTACACCTTC. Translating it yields CASSGSTGSYGYTF.

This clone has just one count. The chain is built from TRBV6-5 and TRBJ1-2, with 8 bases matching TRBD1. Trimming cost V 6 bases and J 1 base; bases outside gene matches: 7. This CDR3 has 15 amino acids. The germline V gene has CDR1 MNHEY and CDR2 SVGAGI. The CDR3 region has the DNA TGTGCCAGCAGCAGATCAGGGGGCTATAACTATGGCTACACCTTC. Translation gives CASSRSGGYNYGYTF.

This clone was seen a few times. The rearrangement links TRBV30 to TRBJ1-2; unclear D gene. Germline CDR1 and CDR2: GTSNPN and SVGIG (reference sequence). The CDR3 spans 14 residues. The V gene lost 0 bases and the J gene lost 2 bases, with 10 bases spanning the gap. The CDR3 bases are TGTGCCTGGAGTGTACTATCGGGAAACTATGGCTACACCTTC. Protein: CAWSVLSGNYGYTF.

CDR3 loop: CASSPNPGGAGTGELFF. DNA for the CDR3: TGTGCCAGTAGCCCTAACCCAGGGGGCGCCGGCACCGGGGAGCTGTTTTTT. The chain employs TRBV19 and TRBJ2-2, with 8 bases aligning to TRBD1. V lost 6 bases to trimming and J lost 4 bases; unmatched junction nucleotides: 13. The V gene's germline CDR1 is LNHDA and CDR2 SQIVND (reference sequence). CDR3 length equals 17 residues.

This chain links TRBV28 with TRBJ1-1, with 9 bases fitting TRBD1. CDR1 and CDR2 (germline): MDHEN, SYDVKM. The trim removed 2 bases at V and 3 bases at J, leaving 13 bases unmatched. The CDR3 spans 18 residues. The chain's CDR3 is CASSLIKKTGGWDTEAFF. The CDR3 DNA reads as TGTGCCAGCAGTTTAATAAAAAAAACAGGGGGCTGGGACACTGAAGCTTTCTTT.

For the CDR3, the DNA is TGTGCCAGTAGTGTGCTGGGACAGGGGAACTATGGCTACACCTTC. Encoded protein: CASSVLGQGNYGYTF. The V gene is TRBV19, the J gene TRBJ1-2; 10 nucleotides agree with TRBD1. Unmatched junction bases numbered 5, after V lost 5 bases and J lost 2 bases. The V gene's germline CDR1 is LNHDA and CDR2 SQIVND (reference sequence). This CDR3 comprises 15 residues.

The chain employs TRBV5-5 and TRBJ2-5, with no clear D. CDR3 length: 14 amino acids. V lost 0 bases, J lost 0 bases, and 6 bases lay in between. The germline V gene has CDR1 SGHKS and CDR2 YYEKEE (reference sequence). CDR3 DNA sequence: TGTGCCAGCAGCTTGGCACTGTACCAAGAGACCCAGTACTTC. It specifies CASSLALYQETQYF.

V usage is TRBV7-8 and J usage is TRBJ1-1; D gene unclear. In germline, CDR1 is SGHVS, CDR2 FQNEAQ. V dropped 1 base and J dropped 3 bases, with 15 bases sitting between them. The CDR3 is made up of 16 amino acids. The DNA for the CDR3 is TGTGCCAGCAGCTTAGTCGTCGCGGCGTGGGACACTGAAGCTTTCTTT. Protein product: CASSLVVAAWDTEAFF.

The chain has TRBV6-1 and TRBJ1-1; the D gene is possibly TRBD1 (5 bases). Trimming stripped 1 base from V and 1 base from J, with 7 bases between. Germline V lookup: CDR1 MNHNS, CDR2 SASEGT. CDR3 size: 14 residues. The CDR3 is CASSEGGKNTEAFF. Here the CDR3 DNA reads TGTGCCAGCAGTGAAGGGGGGAAGAACACTGAAGCTTTCTTT.

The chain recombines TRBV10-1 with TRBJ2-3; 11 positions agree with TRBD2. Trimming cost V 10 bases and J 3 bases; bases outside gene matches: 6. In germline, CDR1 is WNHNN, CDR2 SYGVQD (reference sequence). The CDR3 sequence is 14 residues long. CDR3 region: CANGTSGRTDTQYF. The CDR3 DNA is TGCGCCAATGGGACTAGCGGTAGGACAGATACGCAGTATTTT.

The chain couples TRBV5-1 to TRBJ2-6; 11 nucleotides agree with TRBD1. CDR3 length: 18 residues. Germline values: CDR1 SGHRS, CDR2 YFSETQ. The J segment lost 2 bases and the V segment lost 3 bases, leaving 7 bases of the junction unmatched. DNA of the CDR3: TGCGCCAGCAGCTCGGTTGGACAGGGGGCAGCTGGGGCCAACGTCCTGACTTTC. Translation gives CASSSVGQGAAGANVLTF. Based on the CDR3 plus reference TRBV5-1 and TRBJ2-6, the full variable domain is KAGVTQTPRYLIKTRGQQVTLSCSPISGHRSVSWYQQTPGQGLQFLFEYFSETQRNKGNFPGRFSGRQFSNSRSEMNVSTLELGDSALYLCASSSVGQGAAGANVLTFGAGSRLTVL.

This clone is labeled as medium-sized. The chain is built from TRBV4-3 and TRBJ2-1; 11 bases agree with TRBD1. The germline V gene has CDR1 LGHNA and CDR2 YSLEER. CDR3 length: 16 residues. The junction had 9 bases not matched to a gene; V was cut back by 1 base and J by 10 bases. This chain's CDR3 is CASSQVYGTGGEEQFF. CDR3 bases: TGCGCCAGCAGCCAAGTCTATGGGACAGGGGGAGAGGAGCAGTTCTTC.

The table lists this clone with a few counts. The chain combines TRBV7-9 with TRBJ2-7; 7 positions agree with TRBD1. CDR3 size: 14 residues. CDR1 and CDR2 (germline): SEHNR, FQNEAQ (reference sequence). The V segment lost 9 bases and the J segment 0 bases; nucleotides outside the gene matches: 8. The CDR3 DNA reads TGTGCCAGACATCTCCGGGACAGCTCCTACGAGCAGTACTTC. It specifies CARHLRDSSYEQYF.

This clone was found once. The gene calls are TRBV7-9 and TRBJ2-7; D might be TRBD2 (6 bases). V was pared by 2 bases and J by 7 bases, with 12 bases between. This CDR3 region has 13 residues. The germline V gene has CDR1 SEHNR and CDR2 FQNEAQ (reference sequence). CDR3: CASSLTGAREQYF. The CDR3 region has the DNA TGTGCCAGCAGCTTAACGGGAGCGCGGGAGCAGTACTTC.

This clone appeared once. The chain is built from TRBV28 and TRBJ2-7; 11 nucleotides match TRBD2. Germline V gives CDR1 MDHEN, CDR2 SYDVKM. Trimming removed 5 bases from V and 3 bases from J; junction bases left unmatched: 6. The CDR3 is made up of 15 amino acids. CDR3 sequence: CASSLSGTSGYEQYF. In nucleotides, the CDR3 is TGTGCCAGCAGTCTCTCCGGGACTAGCGGCTACGAGCAGTACTTC.

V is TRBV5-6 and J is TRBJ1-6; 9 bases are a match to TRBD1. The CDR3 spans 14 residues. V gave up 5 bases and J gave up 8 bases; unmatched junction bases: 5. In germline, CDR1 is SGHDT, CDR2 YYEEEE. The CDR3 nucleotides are TGTGCCAGCAGGCGACAGGGGGTTGATTCACCCCTCCACTTT. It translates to CASRRQGVDSPLHF.

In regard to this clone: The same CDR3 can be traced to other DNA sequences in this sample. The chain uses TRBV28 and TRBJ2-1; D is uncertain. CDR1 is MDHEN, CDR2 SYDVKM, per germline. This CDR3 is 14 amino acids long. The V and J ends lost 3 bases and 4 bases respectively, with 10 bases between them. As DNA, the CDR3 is TGTGCCAGCAGTTTCACGGGTGGTTACAATGAGCAGTTCTTC. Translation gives CASSFTGGYNEQFF.

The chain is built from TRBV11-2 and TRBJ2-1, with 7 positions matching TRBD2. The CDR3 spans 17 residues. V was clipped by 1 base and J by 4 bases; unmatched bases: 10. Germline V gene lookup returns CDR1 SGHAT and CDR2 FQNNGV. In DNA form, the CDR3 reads TGTGCCAGCAGCTTAGTGGCAGCGGGATATGGGTACAATGAGCAGTTCTTC. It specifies CASSLVAAGYGYNEQFF.